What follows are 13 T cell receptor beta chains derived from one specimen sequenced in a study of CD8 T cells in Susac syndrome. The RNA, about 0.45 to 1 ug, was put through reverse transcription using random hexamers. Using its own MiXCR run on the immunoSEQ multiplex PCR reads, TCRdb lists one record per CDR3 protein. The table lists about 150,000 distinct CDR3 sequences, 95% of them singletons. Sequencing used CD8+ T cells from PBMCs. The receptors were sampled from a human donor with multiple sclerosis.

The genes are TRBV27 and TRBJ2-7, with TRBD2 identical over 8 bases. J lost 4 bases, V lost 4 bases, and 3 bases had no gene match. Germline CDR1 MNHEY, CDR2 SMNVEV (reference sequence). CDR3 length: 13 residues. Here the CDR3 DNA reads TGTGCCAGCAGTTCTACTAGCGGTTACGAGCAGTACGTC. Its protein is CASSSTSGYEQYV.

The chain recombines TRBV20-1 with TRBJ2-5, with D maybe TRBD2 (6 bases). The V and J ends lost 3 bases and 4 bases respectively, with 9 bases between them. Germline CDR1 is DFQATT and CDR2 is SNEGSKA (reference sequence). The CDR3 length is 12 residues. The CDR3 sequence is CSASEGGETQYF. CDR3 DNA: TGCAGTGCTAGCGAGGGAGGAGAGACCCAGTACTTC.

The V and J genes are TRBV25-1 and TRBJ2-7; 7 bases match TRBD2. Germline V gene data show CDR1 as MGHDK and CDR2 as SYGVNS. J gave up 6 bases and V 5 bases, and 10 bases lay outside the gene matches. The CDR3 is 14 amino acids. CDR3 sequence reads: CASSPGPGGGEQYF. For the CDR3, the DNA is TGTGCCAGCAGTCCGGGACCGGGCGGGGGCGAGCAGTACTTC.

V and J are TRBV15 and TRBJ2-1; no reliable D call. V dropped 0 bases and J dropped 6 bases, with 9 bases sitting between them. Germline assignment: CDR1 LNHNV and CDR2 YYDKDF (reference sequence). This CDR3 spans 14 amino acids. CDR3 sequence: CATSRDLKTNEQFF. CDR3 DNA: TGTGCCACCAGCAGAGATCTAAAGACCAATGAGCAGTTCTTC.

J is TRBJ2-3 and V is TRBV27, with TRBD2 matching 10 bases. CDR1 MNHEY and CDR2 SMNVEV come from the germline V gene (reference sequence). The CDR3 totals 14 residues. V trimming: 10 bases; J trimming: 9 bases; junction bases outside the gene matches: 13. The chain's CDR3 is CATTESSGGTTQYF. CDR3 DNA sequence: TGTGCCACTACGGAGAGTAGCGGGGGGACAACGCAGTATTTT.

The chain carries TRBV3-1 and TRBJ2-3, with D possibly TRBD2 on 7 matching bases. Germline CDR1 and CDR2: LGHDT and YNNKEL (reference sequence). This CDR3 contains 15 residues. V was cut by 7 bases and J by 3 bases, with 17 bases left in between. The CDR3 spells CASTGGLADTDTQYF. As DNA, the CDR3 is TGTGCCAGCACCGGGGGGCTAGCGGATACAGATACGCAGTATTTT.

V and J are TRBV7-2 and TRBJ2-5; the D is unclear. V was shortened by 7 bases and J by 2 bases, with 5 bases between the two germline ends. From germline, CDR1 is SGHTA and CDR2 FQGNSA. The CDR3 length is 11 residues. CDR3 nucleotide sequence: TGTGCCAGCACGGATCAAGAGACCCAGTACTTC. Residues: CASTDQETQYF.

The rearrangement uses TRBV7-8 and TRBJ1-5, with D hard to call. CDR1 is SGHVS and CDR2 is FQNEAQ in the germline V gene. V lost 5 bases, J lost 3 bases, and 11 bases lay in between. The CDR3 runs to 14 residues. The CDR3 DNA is TGTGCCAGCAGCCCTGACACCGCCAATCAGCCCCAGCATTTT. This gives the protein CASSPDTANQPQHF.

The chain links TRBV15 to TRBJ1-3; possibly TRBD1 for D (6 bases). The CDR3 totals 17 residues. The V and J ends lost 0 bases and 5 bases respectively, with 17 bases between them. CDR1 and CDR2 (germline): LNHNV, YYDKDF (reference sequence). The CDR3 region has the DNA TGTGCCACCAGCAGAGAGAACCAATGGACAGAGCGAAACACCATATATTTT. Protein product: CATSRENQWTERNTIYF. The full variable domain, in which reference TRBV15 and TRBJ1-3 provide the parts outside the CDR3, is DAMVIQNPRYQVTQFGKPVTLSCSQTLNHNVMYWYQQKSSQAPKLLFHYYDKDFNNEADTPDNFQSRRPNTSFCFLDIRSPGLGDTAMYLCATSRENQWTERNTIYFGEGSWLTVV.

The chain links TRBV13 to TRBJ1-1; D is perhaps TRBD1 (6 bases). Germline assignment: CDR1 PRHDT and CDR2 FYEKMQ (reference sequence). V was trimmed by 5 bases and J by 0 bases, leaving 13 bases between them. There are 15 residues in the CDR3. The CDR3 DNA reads TGTGCCAGCAGCAATTACAGGGAAATGAACACTGAAGCTTTCTTT. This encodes CASSNYREMNTEAFF.

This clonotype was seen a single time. CDR3 residues: CASSPRGLAGESYEQYV. The CDR3 bases are TGTGCCAGCAGCCCTCGAGGACTAGCGGGAGAATCCTACGAGCAGTACGTC. The chain joins TRBV7-9 to TRBJ2-7; 13 nucleotides agree with TRBD2. The CDR3 totals 17 residues. The V gene's germline CDR1 is SEHNR and CDR2 FQNEAQ (reference sequence). J was trimmed by 1 base and V by 5 bases; bases with no gene match: 8.

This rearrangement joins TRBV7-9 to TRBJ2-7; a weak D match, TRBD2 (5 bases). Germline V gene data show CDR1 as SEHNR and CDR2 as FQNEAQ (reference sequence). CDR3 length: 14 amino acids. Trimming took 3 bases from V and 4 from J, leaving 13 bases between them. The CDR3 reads CASSFAGSGYEQYF. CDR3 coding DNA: TGTGCCAGCAGCTTTGCCGGTTCGGGGTACGAGCAGTACTTC.

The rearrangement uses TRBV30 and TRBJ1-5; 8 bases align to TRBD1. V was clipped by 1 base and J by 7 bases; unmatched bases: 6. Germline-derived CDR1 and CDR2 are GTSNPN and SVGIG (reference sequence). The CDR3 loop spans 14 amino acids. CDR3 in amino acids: CAWSGGQGGQPQHF. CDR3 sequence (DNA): TGTGCCTGGAGTGGAGGACAGGGCGGGCAGCCCCAGCATTTT.